A selection of T cell receptor beta chains follows, all from one sample in a study of blood T cell repertoires in COVID-19. TCRdb keeps only in-frame clones here, not all; method: immunoSEQ multiplex PCR. The sample lists around 330,000 clones, roughly 86% seen once, with 8.9% in the top ten. The sequenced sample consisted of PBMCs or T cells enriched from blood (not recorded which). The receptors come from a woman aged 18 to 35 who had recovered from COVID-19. The CDR3 runs from the conserved cysteine through the conserved F or W. D genes are given only for firm matches. Only part of the rows carry a size: once, few, many, or a class if the clone is expanded.

TRBV18,-,TRBJ1-2,-,CASSQGNYGYTF,TGTGCCAGCTCACAGGGGAACTATGGCTACACCTTC
TRBV6-2/TRBV6-3,-,TRBJ1-2,-,CASSYMTEVYGYTF,TGTGCCAGCAGTTACATGACAGAAGTCTATGGCTACACCTTC
TRBV18,-,TRBJ2-5,-,CASSANRGKETQYF,TGTGCCAGCTCAGCTAATCGGGGAAAAGAGACCCAGTACTTC
TRBV9,-,TRBJ1-1,TRBD1,CASSVVRGDAEAFF,TGTGCCAGCAGCGTAGTCAGGGGGGACGCTGAAGCTTTCTTT
TRBV19,once,TRBJ1-4,-,CASNPATEAEKLFF,TGTGCCAGTAATCCCGCGACAGAGGCTGAAAAACTGTTTTTT
TRBV4-2,-,TRBJ2-5,-,CASSQEISETQYF,TGTGCCAGCAGCCAAGAAATATCGGAGACCCAGTACTTC
TRBV6-2/TRBV6-3,-,TRBJ1-2,-,CASSSAGVNYGYTF,TGTGCCAGCAGTTCGGCAGGGGTTAACTATGGCTACACCTTC
TRBV5-1,-,TRBJ1-2,-,CASSPGGRIYTF,TGCGCCAGCAGCCCGGGGGGGAGGATCTACACCTTC
TRBV2,-,TRBJ1-2,TRBD1,CASSDPGQVSLGYTF,TGTGCCAGCAGTGACCCGGGACAGGTCTCGCTAGGCTACACCTTC
TRBV7-2,once,TRBJ2-4,-,CASSSRQADFQYF,TGTGCCAGCAGCTCCCGGCAAGCGGATTTTCAGTACTTC
TRBV3-1/TRBV3-2,-,TRBJ2-7,TRBD2,CASTGLAGGLYEQYF,TGTGCCAGCACCGGACTAGCGGGAGGACTATACGAGCAGTACTTC
TRBV28,-,TRBJ2-7,-,CASGGGWREQYF,TGTGCCAGCGGAGGAGGGTGGAGGGAGCAGTACTTC
TRBV7-3,-,TRBJ2-5,-,CASSKTGTNGETQYF,TGTGCCAGCAGCAAAACGGGGACAAATGGGGAGACCCAGTACTTC
TRBV30,-,TRBJ1-1,TRBD1,CAWSLQGAHTEAFF,TGTGCCTGGAGTCTACAGGGGGCCCACACTGAAGCTTTCTTT
TRBV5-8,-,TRBJ1-1,-,CASSLGGEAFF,TGTGCCAGCAGCTTGGGAGGAGAAGCTTTCTTT
TRBV3-1/TRBV3-2,once,TRBJ1-3,-,CASSQDPFTVASGNTIYF,TGTGCCAGCAGCCAAGATCCGTTTACGGTTGCCTCTGGAAACACCATATATTTT
TRBV19,-,TRBJ1-6,-,CASRAFQGGGSPLHF,TGTGCCAGTAGAGCCTTTCAAGGGGGTGGCTCACCCCTCCACTTT
TRBV29-1,-,TRBJ1-1,-,CSVDRSRNTEAFF,TGCAGCGTTGATCGATCCAGGAACACTGAAGCTTTCTTT
TRBV28,-,TRBJ1-2,-,CASGGDNYGYTF,TGTGCCAGCGGAGGGGACAACTATGGCTACACCTTC
TRBV9,-,TRBJ1-6,TRBD1,CASSEDRGNSPLHF,TGTGCCAGCAGCGAAGACAGGGGAAATTCACCCCTCCACTTT
TRBV6-1,-,TRBJ1-5,-,CASSESPGYQPQHF,TGTGCCAGCAGTGAATCCCCGGGATATCAGCCCCAGCATTTT
TRBV7-2,once,TRBJ1-5,TRBD1,CASSQQQGLNQPQHF,TGTGCCAGCAGCCAGCAACAGGGGCTCAATCAGCCCCAGCATTTT
TRBV11-3,-,TRBJ2-3,TRBD2,CASSGGDFTDTQYF,TGTGCCAGCAGCGGGGGGGACTTCACAGATACGCAGTATTTT